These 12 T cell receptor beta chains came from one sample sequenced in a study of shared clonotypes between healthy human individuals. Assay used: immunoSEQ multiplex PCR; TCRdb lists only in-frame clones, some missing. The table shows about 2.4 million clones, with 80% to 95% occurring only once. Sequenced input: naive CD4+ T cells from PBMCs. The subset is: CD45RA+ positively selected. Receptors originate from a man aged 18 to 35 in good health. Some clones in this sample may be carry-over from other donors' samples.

CDR3 nucleotides: TGTGCCAGCAGTTTGCGAAGGACAGAGACCCAGTACTTC. It is translated as CASSLRRTETQYF. This sequence joins TRBV27 and TRBJ2-5; D remains unclear. Germline values: CDR1 MNHEY, CDR2 SMNVEV (reference sequence). The CDR3 sequence is 13 residues long. V lost 3 bases and J lost 4, with 9 bases in between.

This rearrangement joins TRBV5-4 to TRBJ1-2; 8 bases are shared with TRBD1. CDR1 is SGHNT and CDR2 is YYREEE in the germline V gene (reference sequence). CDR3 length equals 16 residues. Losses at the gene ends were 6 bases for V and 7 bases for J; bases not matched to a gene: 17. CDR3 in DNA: TGTGCCAGCACCAAGAATCCAGGGGGCGGTGTTGGTGGCTACACCTTC. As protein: CASTKNPGGGVGGYTF.

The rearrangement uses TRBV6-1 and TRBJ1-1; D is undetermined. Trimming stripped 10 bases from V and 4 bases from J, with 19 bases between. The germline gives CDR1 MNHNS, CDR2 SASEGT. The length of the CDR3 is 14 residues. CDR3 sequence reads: CATDRSGQATEAFF. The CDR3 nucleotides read TGTGCCACCGATCGGTCGGGTCAAGCCACTGAAGCTTTCTTT.

The CDR3, as DNA: TGCGCCAGCAGCTTGGGATTGGGTCTTTACAATGAGCAGTTCTTC. Translation gives CASSLGLGLYNEQFF. This rearrangement joins TRBV5-1 to TRBJ2-1; D is uncertain. This CDR3 spans 15 amino acids. Deletions cut 0 bases from V and 4 bases from J, with 11 bases between. Germline CDR1 and CDR2: SGHRS and YFSETQ.

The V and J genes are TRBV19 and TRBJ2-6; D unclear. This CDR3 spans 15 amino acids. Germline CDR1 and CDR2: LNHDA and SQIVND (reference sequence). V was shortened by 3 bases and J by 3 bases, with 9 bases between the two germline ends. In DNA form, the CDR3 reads TGTGCCAGTAGTATTTGGAGTGGTGGGGCCAACGTCCTGACTTTC. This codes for CASSIWSGGANVLTF.

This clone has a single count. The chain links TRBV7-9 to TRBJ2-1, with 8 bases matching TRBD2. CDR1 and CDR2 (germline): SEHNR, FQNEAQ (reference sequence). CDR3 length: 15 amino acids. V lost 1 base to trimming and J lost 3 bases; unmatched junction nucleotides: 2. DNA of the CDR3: TGTGCCAGCAGCTTAGGACTAGCGTTCTACAATGAGCAGTTCTTC. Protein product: CASSLGLAFYNEQFF.

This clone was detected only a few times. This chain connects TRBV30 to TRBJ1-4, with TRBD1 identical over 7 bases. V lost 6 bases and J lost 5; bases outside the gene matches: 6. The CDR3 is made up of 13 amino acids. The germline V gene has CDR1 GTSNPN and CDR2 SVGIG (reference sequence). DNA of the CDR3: TGTGCCTGTGACAGGGTCCTAAATGAAAAACTGTTTTTT. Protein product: CACDRVLNEKLFF.

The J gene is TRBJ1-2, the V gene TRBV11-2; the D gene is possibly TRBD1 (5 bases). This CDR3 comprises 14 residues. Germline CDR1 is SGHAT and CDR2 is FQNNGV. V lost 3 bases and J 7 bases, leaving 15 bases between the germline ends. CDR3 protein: CASSLDTPEVGYTF. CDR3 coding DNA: TGTGCCAGCAGCTTGGACACCCCAGAAGTTGGCTACACCTTC.

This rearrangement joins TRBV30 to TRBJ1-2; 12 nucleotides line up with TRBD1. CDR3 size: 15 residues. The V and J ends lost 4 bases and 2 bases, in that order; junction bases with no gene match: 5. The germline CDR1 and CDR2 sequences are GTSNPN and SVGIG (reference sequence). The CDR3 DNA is TGTGCCTGGACCCCTGGGACAGGGGGCAACTATGGCTACACCTTC. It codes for CAWTPGTGGNYGYTF.

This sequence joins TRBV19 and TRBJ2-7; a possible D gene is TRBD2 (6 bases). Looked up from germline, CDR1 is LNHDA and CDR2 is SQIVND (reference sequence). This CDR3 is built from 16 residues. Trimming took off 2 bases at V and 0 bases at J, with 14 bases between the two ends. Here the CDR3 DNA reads TGTGCCAGTAGTATACACCTTAGCGGCAACTCCTACGAGCAGTACTTC. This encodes CASSIHLSGNSYEQYF.

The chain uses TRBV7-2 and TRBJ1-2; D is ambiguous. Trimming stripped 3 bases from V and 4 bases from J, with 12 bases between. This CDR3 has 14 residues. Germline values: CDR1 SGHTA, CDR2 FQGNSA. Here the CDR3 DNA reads TGTGCCAGCAGCTTGGAGCTGGGAGGCTATGGCTACACCTTC. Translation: CASSLELGGYGYTF.

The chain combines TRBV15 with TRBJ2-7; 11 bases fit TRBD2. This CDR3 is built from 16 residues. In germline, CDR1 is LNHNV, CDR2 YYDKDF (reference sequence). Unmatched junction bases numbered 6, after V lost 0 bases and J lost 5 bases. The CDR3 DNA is TGTGCCACCAGCAGAGATGTCGGGACTAGCGGTGACGAGCAGTACTTC. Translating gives CATSRDVGTSGDEQYF.